These 27 T cell receptor beta chains originate from one sample sequenced in a study of blood T cell repertoires in COVID-19. Some clones are missing from TCRdb's copy, which holds only in-frame ones; the method was immunoSEQ multiplex PCR. The table lists about 180,000 clones, over 75% of them singletons. Sequences were obtained from PBMCs or T cells enriched from blood (not recorded which). Receptor source: a woman between 40 and 55 years old with acute COVID-19.

The J gene is TRBJ2-1, the V gene TRBV11-1; D perhaps matches TRBD2 (5 bases). Trimming took 5 bases from V and 2 from J, leaving 13 bases between them. The CDR3 covers 15 residues. Germline values: CDR1 SGHAT, CDR2 FQDESV (reference sequence). The CDR3 nucleotides are TGTGCCAGCAGCAACTTCGGGGAGCCCTACAATGAGCAGTTCTTC. Its protein is CASSNFGEPYNEQFF.

Turning to this clone: One base away lies a much larger clone, so this may be a sequencing read error. CDR3 loop: CAGRNEGTNYGYTF. In DNA form, the CDR3 reads TGTGCCGGCCGGAATGAGGGTACTAACTATGGCTACACCTTC. The rearrangement uses TRBV6-5 and TRBJ1-2; D unclear. The CDR3 extends over 14 amino acids. Germline CDR1 and CDR2: MNHEY and SVGAGI. Trimming shortened V by 11 bases and J by 0 bases, and 16 bases separated the two germline ends.

This clone was observed a single time. The V call is TRBV4-2, the J call TRBJ1-1, with D possibly being TRBD1 (6 bases). The CDR3 covers 14 residues. The ends were cut back, 4 bases at V and 1 base at J, with 10 bases in the middle. Germline V lookup: CDR1 LGHNA, CDR2 YNFKEQ. This CDR3 is CASSRGTQNTEAFF. DNA for the CDR3: TGTGCCAGCAGCCGAGGGACACAGAACACTGAAGCTTTCTTT.

This chain connects TRBV27 to TRBJ1-5; D is unclear. V was shortened by 2 bases and J by 5 bases, with 13 bases between the two germline ends. The CDR3 is 15 residues long. Germline lookup yields CDR1 MNHEY and CDR2 SMNVEV (reference sequence). CDR3 coding DNA: TGTGCCAGCAGTTTAACGGGGATCTCCCATCAGCCCCAGCATTTT. It translates to CASSLTGISHQPQHF.

This clone has a handful of counts. V gene TRBV2 combines with J gene TRBJ2-3, with 11 bases that match TRBD1. CDR1 is SNHLY, CDR2 FYNNEI, per germline. The CDR3 sequence is 15 residues long. J was trimmed by 5 bases and V by 7 bases; bases with no gene match: 8. The CDR3, as DNA: TGTGCCAGCAAAGGACAGGGGGCTTATGGAGATACGCAGTATTTT. Amino acids: CASKGQGAYGDTQYF. The entire variable domain, with the rest obtained from reference TRBV2 and TRBJ2-3, is as follows: EPEVTQTPSHQVTQMGQEVILRCVPISNHLYFYWYRQILGQKVEFLVSFYNNEISEKSEIFDDQFSVERPDGSNFTLKIRSTKLEDSAMYFCASKGQGAYGDTQYFGPGTRLTVL.

This clone was seen more than once but under ten times. This chain connects TRBV7-9 to TRBJ1-2; possible D gene TRBD1, 5 bases. The germline V gene encodes CDR1 SEHNR and CDR2 FQNEAQ (reference sequence). V dropped 5 bases and J dropped 6 bases, with 19 bases sitting between them. This CDR3 spans 15 amino acids. CDR3 in amino acids: CASSRGGQGWNGYTF. DNA for the CDR3: TGTGCCAGCAGCCGAGGAGGGCAGGGATGGAATGGCTACACCTTC. Drawing the rest from reference TRBV7-9 and TRBJ1-2, the complete variable domain is DTGVSQNPRHKITKRGQNVTFRCDPISEHNRLYWYRQTLGQGPEFLTYFQNEAQLEKSRLLSDRFSAERPKGSFSTLEIQRTEQGDSAMYLCASSRGGQGWNGYTFGSGTRLTVV.

The CDR3 loop is CASRPSATATDTQYF. For the CDR3, the DNA is TGTGCCAGCAGGCCCTCGGCGACAGCCACAGATACGCAGTATTTT. The chain employs TRBV6-5 and TRBJ2-3; tentative D call: TRBD1 (5 bases). CDR1 and CDR2 (germline): MNHEY, SVGAGI. The CDR3 runs to 15 residues. Between the trimmed V and J ends, which lost 6 bases and 2 bases, there was a span of 15 bases.

The rearrangement uses TRBV25-1 and TRBJ1-4, with D unclear. This CDR3 has 14 amino acids. Germline lookup yields CDR1 MGHDK and CDR2 SYGVNS. V gave up 5 bases and J gave up 7 bases, with 14 bases separating them. CDR3 coding DNA: TGTGCCAGCAGTAGTACGAAATCGGGTGAAAAACTGTTTTTT. Protein sequence: CASSSTKSGEKLFF.

The rearrangement uses TRBV7-9 and TRBJ1-5, with D hard to call. The CDR3 loop spans 16 amino acids. Germline CDR1 reads SEHNR; CDR2 reads FQNEAQ (reference sequence). V was clipped by 0 bases and J by 2 bases, with 11 bases between them. The CDR3 DNA is TGTGCCAGCAGCTTAGCGTCTTCTCGGGGCAATCAGCCCCAGCATTTT. Translated: CASSLASSRGNQPQHF.

V and J are TRBV27 and TRBJ2-3; 8 nucleotides line up with TRBD2. The CDR3 loop spans 14 amino acids. J gave up 6 bases and V 10 bases, and 12 bases lay outside the gene matches. The germline gives CDR1 MNHEY, CDR2 SMNVEV (reference sequence). In DNA form, the CDR3 reads TGTGCCACTCGCGCTAGCGGGCTGGGGGATACGCAGTATTTT. Translating it yields CATRASGLGDTQYF.

Worth noting for this clone: Other DNA sequences in the same sample also yield this CDR3. The chain carries TRBV30 and TRBJ1-1, with D maybe TRBD1 (6 bases). Trimming removed 0 bases at V and 1 base at J, with 6 bases between. The CDR3 length is 13 residues. CDR1 GTSNPN and CDR2 SVGIG come from the germline V gene (reference sequence). In nucleotides, the CDR3 is TGTGCCTGGAGTGTACAGGGGAACACTGAAGCTTTCTTT. Residues: CAWSVQGNTEAFF. Complete variable domain (other parts from reference TRBV30 and TRBJ1-1): SQTIHQWPATLVQPVGSPLSLECTVEGTSNPNLYWYRQAAGRGLQLLFYSVGIGQISSEVPQNLSASRPQDRQFILSSKKLLLSDSGFYLCAWSVQGNTEAFFGQGTRLTVV.

This chain connects TRBV11-2 to TRBJ2-7; no definite D call. In germline, CDR1 is SGHAT, CDR2 FQNNGV. The V and J ends lost 2 bases and 5 bases respectively, with 16 bases between them. This CDR3 is 15 amino acids long. The CDR3: CASSLRLDRSHEQYF. The CDR3 nucleotides are TGTGCCAGCAGCTTACGGCTAGACCGGTCTCACGAGCAGTACTTC.

The chain has TRBV6-6 and TRBJ2-3, with 13 bases aligning to TRBD2. Germline V gene data show CDR1 as MNHNY and CDR2 as SVGAGI (reference sequence). J lost 5 bases, V lost 6 bases, and 14 bases had no gene match. CDR3 size: 18 residues. The CDR3 bases are TGTGCCAGCAGCCGAGACTTAGGGACTAGCGGGACTGGAGATACGCAGTATTTT. Translated: CASSRDLGTSGTGDTQYF.

The chain employs TRBV24-1 and TRBJ1-3; possible D gene TRBD1, 5 bases. V lost 8 bases to trimming and J lost 4 bases, with 14 bases between them. The CDR3 spans 14 residues. Germline values: CDR1 KGHDR, CDR2 SFDVKD. The CDR3 coding sequence is TGTGCCACCACACCAGGACACCGAGGAAACACCATATATTTT. Protein product: CATTPGHRGNTIYF.

The chain has TRBV24-1 and TRBJ2-1; 10 bases are a match to TRBD2. Losses at the gene ends were 5 bases for V and 5 bases for J; bases not matched to a gene: 8. The germline V gene has CDR1 KGHDR and CDR2 SFDVKD. This CDR3 comprises 16 residues. As DNA, the CDR3 is TGTGCCACCAGTGCCCTGTCCAGCGGGAGGGACAATGAGCAGTTCTTC. Translated, it gives CATSALSSGRDNEQFF.

The chain carries TRBV20-1 and TRBJ2-1; D gene ambiguous. This CDR3 is built from 11 residues. The germline V and J ends were trimmed by 0 bases and 8 bases, with 5 bases remaining between them. Germline V CDR1 and CDR2: DFQATT, SNEGSKA (reference sequence). The CDR3 region is CSARDSYEQFF. The CDR3 bases are TGCAGTGCTAGAGATTCTTATGAGCAGTTCTTC.

V and J are TRBV6-1 and TRBJ2-5, with D possibly matching TRBD2 (6 bases). The ends were cut back, 4 bases at V and 0 bases at J, with 15 bases in the middle. This CDR3 is built from 16 residues. The germline V gene encodes CDR1 MNHNS and CDR2 SASEGT. This CDR3 is CASSVRDLLYQETQYF. In DNA form, the CDR3 reads TGTGCCAGCAGTGTGCGGGACTTACTGTACCAAGAGACCCAGTACTTC.

The chain joins TRBV7-3 to TRBJ2-2; D might be TRBD2 (6 bases). Per germline, CDR1 SGHTA and CDR2 FQGTGA. V lost 1 base, J lost 0 bases, and 6 bases lay in between. The CDR3 runs 15 residues. DNA for the CDR3: TGTGCCAGCAGCTTAAGCGGGACGAACACCGGGGAGCTGTTTTTT. Encoded protein: CASSLSGTNTGELFF.

The CDR3 loop is CASSLAAGAYGANVLTF. Here the CDR3 DNA reads TGTGCCAGCAGCTTAGCGGCAGGGGCGTATGGGGCCAACGTCCTGACTTTC. The chain links TRBV11-1 to TRBJ2-6, with D possibly being TRBD1 (6 bases). The germline V and J ends were trimmed by 0 bases and 3 bases, with 12 bases remaining between them. CDR3 length: 17 residues. CDR1 and CDR2 (germline): SGHAT, FQDESV (reference sequence).

CDR3 nucleotide sequence: TGTGCCAGCAGTTTTGGGCGAGATGGCTACACCTTC. Protein: CASSFGRDGYTF. The chain is built from TRBV28 and TRBJ1-2; D is ambiguous. This CDR3 has 12 amino acids. Per the germline V gene, CDR1 is MDHEN and CDR2 is SYDVKM. Trimming removed 3 bases from V and 6 bases from J, with 8 bases in between.

The chain joins TRBV27 to TRBJ2-5; 10 bases are a match to TRBD2. CDR1 MNHEY and CDR2 SMNVEV come from the germline V gene (reference sequence). The CDR3 spans 14 residues. J was trimmed by 5 bases and V by 5 bases; bases with no gene match: 5. CDR3 in amino acids: CASSLAGAGETQYF. In DNA, the CDR3 is TGTGCCAGCAGTCTAGCGGGAGCTGGGGAGACCCAGTACTTC.

The chain employs TRBV7-9 and TRBJ2-7; D gene ambiguous. The V gene's germline CDR1 is SEHNR and CDR2 FQNEAQ (reference sequence). The CDR3 has 14 residues. V dropped 5 bases and J dropped 2 bases, with 13 bases sitting between them. CDR3 sequence (DNA): TGTGCCAGCAGCGAAACAGAATACGCCTACGAGCAGTACTTC. It translates to CASSETEYAYEQYF.

This rearrangement joins TRBV5-4 to TRBJ2-2, with TRBD2 identical over 11 bases. From germline, CDR1 is SGHNT and CDR2 YYREEE (reference sequence). Unmatched junction bases numbered 7, after V lost 1 base and J lost 5 bases. This CDR3 contains 17 residues. The CDR3 region has the DNA TGTGCCAGCAGCTTGACTAGCGGGAGTCTGGGTACCGGGGAGCTGTTTTTT. Translated: CASSLTSGSLGTGELFF.

The genes are TRBV4-1 and TRBJ2-1, with TRBD1 identical over 10 bases. Losses at the gene ends were 2 bases for V and 10 bases for J; bases not matched to a gene: 17. The CDR3 is made up of 18 amino acids. Germline assignment: CDR1 MGHRA and CDR2 YSYEKL. CDR3 amino acids: CASSQYLLRDRGRPEQFF. The CDR3, as DNA: TGCGCCAGCAGCCAATACCTCTTACGAGACAGGGGGCGACCCGAGCAGTTCTTC.

V and J are TRBV7-2 and TRBJ2-5, with 12 nucleotides matching TRBD1. Germline CDR1 is SGHTA and CDR2 is FQGNSA. This CDR3 has 14 amino acids. V shed 5 bases and J 4 bases; nucleotides not matched to a gene: 2. CDR3 nucleotide sequence: TGTGCCAGCAGCCGGGACAGGGGGCGAGAGACCCAGTACTTC. Its translation: CASSRDRGRETQYF.

This clone has only a few counts. The genes are TRBV18 and TRBJ2-1, with TRBD2 matching 11 bases. Trimming took 4 bases from V and 6 from J; bases not matched to a gene: 11. This CDR3 has 17 residues. Germline loops: CDR1 KGHSH, CDR2 LQKENI. CDR3 region: CASSRTPTSGSLNEQFF. The CDR3 DNA reads TGTGCCAGCTCACGCACCCCTACTAGCGGGAGCCTCAATGAGCAGTTCTTC.

The CDR3 nucleotides read TGTGCCAGCAGCGCAGTCGGGGGGCGTTCGGAAGAGCAGTACTTC. This codes for CASSAVGGRSEEQYF. V gene TRBV6-5 combines with J gene TRBJ2-7; D may be TRBD2 (7 bases). Deletions cut 6 bases from V and 7 bases from J, with 22 bases between. This CDR3 is 15 amino acids long. CDR1 is MNHEY and CDR2 is SVGAGI in the germline V gene.